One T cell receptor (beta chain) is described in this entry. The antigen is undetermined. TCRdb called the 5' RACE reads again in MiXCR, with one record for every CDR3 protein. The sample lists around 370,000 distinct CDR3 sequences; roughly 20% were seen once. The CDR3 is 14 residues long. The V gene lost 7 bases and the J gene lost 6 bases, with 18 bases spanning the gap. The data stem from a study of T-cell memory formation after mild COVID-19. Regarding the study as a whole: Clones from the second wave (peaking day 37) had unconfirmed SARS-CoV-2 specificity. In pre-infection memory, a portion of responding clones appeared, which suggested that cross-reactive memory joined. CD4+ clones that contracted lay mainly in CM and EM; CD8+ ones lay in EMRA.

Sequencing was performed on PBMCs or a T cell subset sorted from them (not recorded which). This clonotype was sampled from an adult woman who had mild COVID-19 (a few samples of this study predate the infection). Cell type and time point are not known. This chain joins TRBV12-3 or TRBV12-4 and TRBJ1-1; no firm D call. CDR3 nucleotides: TGTGCCAGCAATCTATTTGTCCCGTCCTCTGAAGCTTTCTTT. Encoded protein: CASNLFVPSSEAFF.